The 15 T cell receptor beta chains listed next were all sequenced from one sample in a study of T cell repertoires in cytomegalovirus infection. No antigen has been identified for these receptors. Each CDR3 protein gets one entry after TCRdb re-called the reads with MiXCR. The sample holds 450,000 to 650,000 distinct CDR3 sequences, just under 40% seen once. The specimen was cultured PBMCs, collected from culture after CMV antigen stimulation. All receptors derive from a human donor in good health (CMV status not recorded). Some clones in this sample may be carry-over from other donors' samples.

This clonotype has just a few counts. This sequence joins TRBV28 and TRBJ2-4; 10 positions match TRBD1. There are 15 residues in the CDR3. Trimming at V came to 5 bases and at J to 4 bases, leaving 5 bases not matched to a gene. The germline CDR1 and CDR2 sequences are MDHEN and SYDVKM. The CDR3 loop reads CASSPTGGEKNIQYF. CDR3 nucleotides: TGTGCCAGCAGTCCGACAGGGGGCGAGAAAAACATTCAGTACTTC.

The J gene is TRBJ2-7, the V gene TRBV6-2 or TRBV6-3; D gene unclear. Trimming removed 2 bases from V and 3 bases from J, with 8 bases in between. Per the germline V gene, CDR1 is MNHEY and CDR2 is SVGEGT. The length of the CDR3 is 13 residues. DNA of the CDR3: TGTGCCAGCAGTTACGGGCCGGACTACGAGCAGTACTTC. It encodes CASSYGPDYEQYF.

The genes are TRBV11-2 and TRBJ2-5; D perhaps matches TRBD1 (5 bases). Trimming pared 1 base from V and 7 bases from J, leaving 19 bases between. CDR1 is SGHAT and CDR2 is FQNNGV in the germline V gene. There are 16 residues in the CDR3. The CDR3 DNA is TGTGCCAGCAGCTTAGTAGGTCTGGGCCAGGGTCCGACCCAGTACTTC. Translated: CASSLVGLGQGPTQYF.

CDR3 DNA: TGTGCCAGCAGCTTGACCGTGGCGGGAGGTTCCTACGAGCAGTACTTC. Its translation: CASSLTVAGGSYEQYF. V gene TRBV7-2 combines with J gene TRBJ2-7; 8 nucleotides align to TRBD2. With V trimmed by 3 bases and J by 1 base, 8 bases remained unmatched. CDR3 length equals 16 residues. CDR1 is SGHTA and CDR2 is FQGNSA in the germline V gene.

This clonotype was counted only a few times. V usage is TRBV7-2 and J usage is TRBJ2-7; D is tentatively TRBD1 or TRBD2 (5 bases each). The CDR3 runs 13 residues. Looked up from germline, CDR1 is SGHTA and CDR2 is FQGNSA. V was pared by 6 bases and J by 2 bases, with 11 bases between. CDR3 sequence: CASSRLGAYEQYF. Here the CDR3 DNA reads TGTGCCAGCAGTCGCCTGGGGGCCTACGAGCAGTACTTC.

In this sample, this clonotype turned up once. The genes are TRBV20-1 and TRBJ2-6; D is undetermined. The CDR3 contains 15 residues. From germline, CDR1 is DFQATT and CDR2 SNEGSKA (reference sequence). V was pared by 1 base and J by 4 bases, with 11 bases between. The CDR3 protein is CSARVAVNGANVLTF. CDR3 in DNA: TGCAGTGCTAGAGTCGCAGTGAACGGGGCCAACGTCCTGACTTTC.

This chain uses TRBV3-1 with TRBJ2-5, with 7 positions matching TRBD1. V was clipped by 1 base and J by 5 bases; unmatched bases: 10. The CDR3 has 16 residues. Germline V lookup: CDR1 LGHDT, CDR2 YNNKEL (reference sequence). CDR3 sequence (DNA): TGTGCCAGCAGCCAAGTACCGGCGACAGGGACGGAGACCCAGTACTTC. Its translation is CASSQVPATGTETQYF.

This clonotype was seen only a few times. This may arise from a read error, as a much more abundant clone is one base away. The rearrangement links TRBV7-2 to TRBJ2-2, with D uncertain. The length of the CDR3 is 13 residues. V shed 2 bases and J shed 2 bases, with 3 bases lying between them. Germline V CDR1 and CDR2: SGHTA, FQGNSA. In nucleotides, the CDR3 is TGTGCCAGCAGCTTAATCAACACCGGGGAGCTGTTTTTT. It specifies CASSLINTGELFF.

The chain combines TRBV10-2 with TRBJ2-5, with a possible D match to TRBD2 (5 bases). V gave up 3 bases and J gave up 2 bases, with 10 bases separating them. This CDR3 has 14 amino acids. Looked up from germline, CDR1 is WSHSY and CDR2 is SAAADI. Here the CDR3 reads CASSDSGLQETQYF. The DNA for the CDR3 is TGCGCCAGCAGTGATTCGGGGTTGCAAGAGACCCAGTACTTC.

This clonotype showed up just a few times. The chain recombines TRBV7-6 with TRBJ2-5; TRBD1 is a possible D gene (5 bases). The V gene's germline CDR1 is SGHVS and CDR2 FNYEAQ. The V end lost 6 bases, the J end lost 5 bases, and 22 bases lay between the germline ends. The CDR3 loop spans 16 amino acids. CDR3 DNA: TGTGCCAGCAGTCCCCCCTCAGGGCTCCCCGGGGAGACCCAGTACTTC. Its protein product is CASSPPSGLPGETQYF.

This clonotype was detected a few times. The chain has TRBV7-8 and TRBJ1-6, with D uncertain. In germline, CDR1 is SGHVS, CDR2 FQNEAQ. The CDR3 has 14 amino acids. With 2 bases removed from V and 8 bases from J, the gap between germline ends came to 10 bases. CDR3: CASSLILPDSPLHF. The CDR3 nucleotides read TGTGCCAGCAGCTTAATACTTCCAGATTCACCCCTCCACTTT.

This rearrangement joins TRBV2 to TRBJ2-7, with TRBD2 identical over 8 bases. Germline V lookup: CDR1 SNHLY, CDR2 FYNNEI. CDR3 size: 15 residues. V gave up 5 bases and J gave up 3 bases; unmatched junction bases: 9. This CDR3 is CASSTSGWMYYEQYF. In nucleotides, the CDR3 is TGTGCCAGCAGTACTAGCGGCTGGATGTACTACGAGCAGTACTTC.

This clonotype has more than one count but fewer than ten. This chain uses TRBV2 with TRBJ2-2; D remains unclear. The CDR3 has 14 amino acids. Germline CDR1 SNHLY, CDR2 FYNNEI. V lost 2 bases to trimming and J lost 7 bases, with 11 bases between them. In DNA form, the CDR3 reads TGTGCCAGCAGTGAACCTCGGAGCAGCGGGGAGCTGTTTTTT. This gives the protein CASSEPRSSGELFF.

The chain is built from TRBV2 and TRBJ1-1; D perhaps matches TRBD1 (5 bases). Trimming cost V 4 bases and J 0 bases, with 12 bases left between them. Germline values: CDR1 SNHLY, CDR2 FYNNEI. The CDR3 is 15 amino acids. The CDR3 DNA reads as TGTGCCAGCAGTGGTTACCCAGGGTTGAACACTGAAGCTTTCTTT. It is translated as CASSGYPGLNTEAFF. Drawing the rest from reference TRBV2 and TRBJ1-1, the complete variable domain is EPEVTQTPSHQVTQMGQEVILRCVPISNHLYFYWYRQILGQKVEFLVSFYNNEISEKSEIFDDQFSVERPDGSNFTLKIRSTKLEDSAMYFCASSGYPGLNTEAFFGQGTRLTVV.

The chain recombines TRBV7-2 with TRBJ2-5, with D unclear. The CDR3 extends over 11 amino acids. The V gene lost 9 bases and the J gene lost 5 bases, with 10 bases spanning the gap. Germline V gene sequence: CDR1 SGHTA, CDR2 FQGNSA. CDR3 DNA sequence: TGTGCCAGTACGGTCCGGGAGACCCAGTACTTC. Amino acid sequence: CASTVRETQYF.